This T cell receptor (beta chain) was profiled in a study of shared clonotypes between healthy human individuals. About the research overall: Researchers drew samples from two women and three men aged 18 to 49. Findings of the study overall: The expectation was that sequencing depth would affect clonotype sharing among donors.

Unsorted PBMC contributed 250 to 350 ng DNA, approximately 30,000 T cell genomes, to each replicate PCR. TCRdb's table, derived via immunoSEQ multiplex PCR, lists solely in-frame clones and lacks some. Here the sample spans about 470,000 clones, 70% to 80% being singletons. A remark on this clone: Its antigen is not identified.

Germline assignment: CDR1 SGDLS and CDR2 YYNGEE. The CDR3 extends over 15 amino acids. J was trimmed by 5 bases and V by 0 bases; bases with no gene match: 6. V usage is TRBV9 and J usage is TRBJ2-5, with 8 bases that match TRBD1. The sequencing sample was made of PBMCs. The clonotype comes from a woman in her 40s in good health. Some clones in this sample may be carry-over from other donors' samples. In DNA, the CDR3 is TGTGCCAGCAGCGTAGGCAGGGGGCGGACGGAGACCCAGTACTTC. Encoded protein: CASSVGRGRTETQYF.